This record covers a single T cell receptor (beta chain). Its antigen specificity is not known. No quality values exist for individual bases; no much larger clone is one base distant. The CDR3 goes from the cysteine to the phenylalanine over 14 residues. The kept DNA is CDR3 alone, 42 bases in frame from the first base. The V end gives up 5 bases and the J end 3 bases, leaving 3 bases in the junction not matched to a gene. This specimen belongs to a study of T-cell reconstitution after alpha-beta-depleted transplantation in children (dated by TCRdb to 2016 to 2017). Broadly, across the study: The study quantitatively tracked T-cell immune reconstitution after TCRalphabeta/CD19-depleted allogeneic hematopoietic cell transplantation in children using TCR repertoire profiling.

Receptor amplification or capture employed PCR. This sample was sequenced with an Illumina HiSeq 2500. Molecular barcoding was employed in the preparation of TCR libraries, with unique molecular identifiers being used to normalize TCRbeta repertoire quantification. The public sequencing data were trimmed at Q25 with fastp and processed into clonotypes with MiXCR by TCRdb, which kept only in-frame beta chains. One record per CDR3 amino acid sequence lists the most common genes and DNA. For this sample the table gives a few hundred thousand distinct CDR3 sequences, of which around 20% were detected only once. The ten largest make up 3.5% to 4% of the sample.

This clonotype originated in a human donor who donated a stem cell graft to a child with acute myeloid leukemia. Specimen: PBMCs from the stem cell graft donor, collected from the stem cell graft. The sequence joins TRBV12-3 or TRBV12-4 to TRBJ1-1; TRBD1 fits 10 bases in the junction. The bases are TGTGCCAGCAGTCAGACAGGGGGCCACACTGAAGCTTTCTTT. Its protein reads: CASSQTGGHTEAFF.